This TCR beta chain was found in a study of T-cell memory formation after mild COVID-19. Each CDR3 protein gets one entry after TCRdb re-called the 5' RACE reads with MiXCR. The repertoire holds 150,000 to 200,000 distinct CDR3 sequences, 11% seen once, with 3.5% to 4.5% in the top ten. This clonotype turned up a few times. V gave up 0 bases and J gave up 2 bases, with 4 bases separating them. The CDR3 is 13 residues long. The V gene's germline CDR1 is SGDLS and CDR2 YYNGEE. The TCR comes from a young man who had mild COVID-19 (a few samples of this study predate the infection). Cell type and time point are not known. The chain uses TRBV9 and TRBJ2-3; D not certain. Sequencing input: PBMCs or a T cell subset sorted from them (not recorded which). CDR3 loop: CASSVAHTDTQYF. In DNA, the CDR3 is TGTGCCAGCAGCGTAGCTCACACAGATACGCAGTATTTT.